Listed here are 15 T cell receptor beta chains from one sample, sequenced in a study of blood T cells in healthy people across ages. Sample-barcoded 5' priming and a J-beta primer mix drove a second PCR of about 7 to 12 cycles. In TCRdb, the 5' RACE reads were re-called with MiXCR into one record per CDR3 protein. The table records over 950,000 distinct CDR3 sequences, roughly 51% of them present only once. The sequenced sample was blood. These receptors all come from a woman aged 55-70 years in good health.

This chain connects TRBV19 to TRBJ1-5; D remains ambiguous. V lost 2 bases and J 0 bases, leaving 11 bases between the germline ends. Germline loops: CDR1 LNHDA, CDR2 SQIVND (reference sequence). CDR3 length equals 16 residues. CDR3 residues: CASSIFGDYSNQPQHF. CDR3 nucleotides: TGTGCCAGTAGTATATTCGGAGACTATAGCAATCAGCCCCAGCATTTT.

The CDR3, as DNA: TGTGCCAGCAGCGTAGATTTGGCTAGCTACCAGAGTGAGCAGTTCTTC. This codes for CASSVDLASYQSEQFF. This sequence joins TRBV9 and TRBJ2-1, with D possibly being TRBD2 (5 bases). The germline V and J ends were trimmed by 0 bases and 9 bases, with 19 bases remaining between them. The germline CDR1 and CDR2 sequences are SGDLS and YYNGEE. The CDR3 sequence is 16 residues long.

The V gene is TRBV6-5, the J gene TRBJ1-5; perhaps TRBD1 as D (6 bases). The CDR3 has 15 amino acids. The V gene lost 2 bases and the J gene lost 7 bases, with 15 bases spanning the gap. Germline assignment: CDR1 MNHEY and CDR2 SVGAGI. As DNA, the CDR3 is TGTGCCAGCAGTTACCGCCAGGGGAGAGGGCAGCCCCAGCATTTT. This sequence encodes CASSYRQGRGQPQHF.

Points on this clonotype: A read error is possible here, since a much larger clone lies one base away. This chain uses TRBV5-5 with TRBJ2-6; D is unclear. V was trimmed by 0 bases and J by 0 bases, leaving 10 bases between them. The germline gives CDR1 SGHKS, CDR2 YYEKEE (reference sequence). This CDR3 comprises 17 residues. The CDR3 loop is CASSLAGPGSGANVLTF. In DNA, the CDR3 is TGTGCCAGCAGCTTGGCCGGGCCTGGCTCTGGGGCCAACGTCCTGACTTTC.

V gene TRBV27 combines with J gene TRBJ2-5, with a possible D match to TRBD2 (5 bases). The tail of the sequence fits TRBJ2-4 better, so the J call may be wrong. CDR1 and CDR2 (germline): MNHEY, SMNVEV (reference sequence). The CDR3 has 14 residues. The CDR3 nucleotides are TGTGCCAGCAGACTTCGAGGGGCCAAAAACATTCAGTACTTC. Encoded protein: CASRLRGAKNIQYF.

This clonotype was observed a handful of times. The J gene is TRBJ2-2, the V gene TRBV4-1; D is tentatively TRBD1 or TRBD2 (5 bases each). This CDR3 spans 15 amino acids. The V gene's germline CDR1 is MGHRA and CDR2 YSYEKL. V lost 4 bases, J lost 9 bases, and 18 bases lay in between. CDR3 in amino acids: CASSPGAVSSRELFF. CDR3 coding DNA: TGCGCCAGCAGCCCCGGGGCAGTCAGTAGCAGGGAGCTGTTTTTT.

This chain uses TRBV6-5 with TRBJ1-1; D is possibly TRBD1 (6 bases). The CDR3 consists of 14 residues. Germline values: CDR1 MNHEY, CDR2 SVGAGI. Trimming pared 5 bases from V and 6 bases from J, leaving 16 bases between. DNA for the CDR3: TGTGCCAGCAGTGACGGGACAATCGTTGCTGAAGCTTTCTTT. It specifies CASSDGTIVAEAFF.

This clonotype was detected only a few times. The chain joins TRBV11-2 to TRBJ2-7, with 7 nucleotides matching TRBD2. There are 14 residues in the CDR3. J gave up 3 bases and V 8 bases, and 10 bases lay outside the gene matches. The V gene's germline CDR1 is SGHAT and CDR2 FQNNGV. The CDR3 spells CASSFSWGGYEQYF. The CDR3 nucleotides are TGTGCCAGCTCCTTTAGCTGGGGGGGCTACGAGCAGTACTTC.

This clonotype was counted between two and nine times. The chain joins TRBV29-1 to TRBJ2-3; 8 bases agree with TRBD2. The J segment lost 2 bases and the V segment lost 4 bases, leaving 5 bases of the junction unmatched. The V gene's germline CDR1 is SQVTM and CDR2 ANQGSEA. The CDR3 is 14 residues long. CDR3 protein: CSVASGSATDTQYF. The CDR3 DNA reads TGCAGCGTTGCCAGCGGGAGTGCCACAGATACGCAGTATTTT.

CDR3 in amino acids: CSASPGLAGVETQYF. CDR3 nucleotides: TGCAGTGCTAGCCCGGGACTAGCGGGGGTGGAGACCCAGTACTTC. The chain uses TRBV20-1 and TRBJ2-5; 14 bases agree with TRBD2. V trimming: 3 bases; J trimming: 5 bases; junction bases outside the gene matches: 5. The CDR3 contains 15 residues. In germline, CDR1 is DFQATT, CDR2 SNEGSKA (reference sequence).

This clonotype turned up a few times. The rearrangement joins TRBV6-6 to TRBJ2-3, with TRBD2 identical over 9 bases. This CDR3 region has 16 residues. The germline V gene encodes CDR1 MNHNY and CDR2 SVGAGI (reference sequence). J lost 6 bases, V lost 2 bases, and 9 bases had no gene match. The CDR3 nucleotides are TGTGCCAGCAGTTACGGGCTAGCGGGATCCGGGGATACGCAGTATTTT. The encoded protein is CASSYGLAGSGDTQYF.

The chain combines TRBV10-3 with TRBJ2-1, with D unresolved. CDR3 length: 16 amino acids. From germline, CDR1 is ENHRY and CDR2 SYGVKD. Deletions cut 0 bases from V and 13 bases from J, with 22 bases between. The CDR3: CAISESIGLVGETQFF. DNA of the CDR3: TGTGCCATCAGTGAGTCGATCGGGCTAGTTGGAGAGACCCAGTTCTTC.

The CDR3 DNA reads TGTGCCAGCAGTCCGACTAGCGGGAGGCAGTACTTC. The encoded protein is CASSPTSGRQYF. This chain links TRBV12-3 or TRBV12-4 with TRBJ2-7; 12 nucleotides align to TRBD2. V was pared by 5 bases and J by 9 bases, with 2 bases of the junction left unmatched. The CDR3 runs 12 residues.

This clonotype was seen repeatedly, ten times or more. This chain connects TRBV7-2 to TRBJ1-2; no firm D call. CDR1 and CDR2 (germline): SGHTA, FQGNSA. The CDR3 consists of 13 residues. Between the trimmed V and J ends, which lost 1 base and 5 bases, there was a span of 8 bases. The CDR3 protein is CASSLVVRYGYTF. As DNA, the CDR3 is TGTGCCAGCAGCTTAGTGGTTCGGTATGGCTACACCTTC.

The rearrangement joins TRBV7-2 to TRBJ2-1; 7 bases align to TRBD2. The last part of the DNA fits TRBJ2-7 better; the J call may be wrong. Germline CDR1 reads SGHTA; CDR2 reads FQGNSA. The CDR3 contains 17 residues. The CDR3 loop is CASSLRPRGAGYNEQYF. Written as DNA, the CDR3 is TGTGCCAGCAGCTTAAGGCCTAGGGGAGCGGGATACAATGAGCAGTACTTC.